This is a list of T cell receptor beta chains from one sample in a study of T cell changes during pregnancy in multiple sclerosis. The data were produced by immunoSEQ multiplex PCR, yet TCRdb's version contains in-frame clones alone and is incomplete. The table includes fewer than 60,000 clones, 94% detected once. The specimen was CD4+ T cells from peripheral blood mononuclear cells, collected in the third trimester of pregnancy. The receptors were sampled from a female donor with multiple sclerosis, enrolled in a pregnancy study. The CDR3 runs from the conserved cysteine through the conserved F or W. The D gene is left open where the match is weak. For some rows the clone size is stated as once, few or many, or as a class when expanded; others skip it.

>.|.|TRBJ2-2|TRBV25-1
TGTGCCAGCACTCGCGGGGCGAACACCGGGGAGCTGTTTTTT
CASTRGANTGELFF
>.|.|TRBJ2-7|TRBV11-3
TGTGCCAGCAGCCCCTCCGGGGTAAGCTCCTACGAGCAGTACTTC
CASSPSGVSSYEQYF
>.|once|TRBJ1-1|TRBV7-6
TGTGCCAGCAGCTTAGGACATACGAACACTGAAGCTTTCTTT
CASSLGHTNTEAFF
>TRBD1|.|TRBJ1-1|TRBV11-2
TGTGCCAGCAGCTTGACAGGGGTCTCGAACACTGAAGCTTTCTTT
CASSLTGVSNTEAFF
>.|.|TRBJ1-1|TRBV5-5
TGTGCCAGCAGCTTGGTCTCCGGGGTGGAAGCTTTCTTT
CASSLVSGVEAFF
>.|.|TRBJ2-1|TRBV15
TGTGCCACCAGCAGAGGACTGATCAATGAGCAGTTCTTC
CATSRGLINEQFF
>.|.|TRBJ2-7|TRBV5-5
TGTGCCAGCAGGATAGTGGAGGGGAGCTATTACGAGCAGTACTTC
CASRIVEGSYYEQYF
>TRBD1|.|TRBJ1-1|TRBV27
TGTGCCAGCAGTTTAGCAGGGGGGAACACTGAAGCTTTCTTT
CASSLAGGNTEAFF
>.|.|TRBJ2-7|TRBV7-9
TGTGCCAGCAGCTTAGTCAGGGTCCCCTACGAGCAGTACTTC
CASSLVRVPYEQYF
>.|few|TRBJ2-2|TRBV19
TGTGCCAGTAGTATTAACAGCCTCACCGGGGAGCTGTTTTTT
CASSINSLTGELFF
>TRBD1|.|TRBJ1-1|TRBV5-1
TGCGCCAGCAGCTCACAGGGGGCTGGCACTGAAGCTTTCTTT
CASSSQGAGTEAFF
>.|.|TRBJ1-3|TRBV4-1
TGCGCCAGCAGCCAAGGTTCCCAGGCCTCCACAACGGGAAACACCATATATTTT
CASSQGSQASTTGNTIYF
>TRBD2|once|TRBJ2-7|TRBV7-2
TGTGCCAGCAGCCCCTCGGTAGCGGGAGGTTACGAGCAGTACTTC
CASSPSVAGGYEQYF
>TRBD2|.|TRBJ2-3|TRBV9
TGTGCCAGCAGCGTCACGGGACTAGCGGCCACAGATACGCAGTATTTT
CASSVTGLAATDTQYF
>.|.|TRBJ2-5|TRBV18
TGTGCCAGCTCACCAGTCGAAGAGACCCAGTACTTC
CASSPVEETQYF
>.|.|TRBJ1-5|TRBV30
TGTGCCTGGGCCCCAGGGTATAGCAATCAGCCCCAGCATTTT
CAWAPGYSNQPQHF
>TRBD2|.|TRBJ2-3|TRBV30
TGTGCCTTTAGCGGGAGGGCCAGGGATACGCAGTATTTT
CAFSGRARDTQYF
>.|few|TRBJ1-4|TRBV10-3
TGTGCCATCAGTGAGTCGAAGGCAGGGCTTAATGAAAAACTGTTTTTT
CAISESKAGLNEKLFF
>TRBD1|.|TRBJ2-1|TRBV5-1
TGCGCCAGCAGCTTGGCACAGGGGGCTGGTGAGCAGTTCTTC
CASSLAQGAGEQFF
>.|.|TRBJ1-1|TRBV2
TGTGCCAGCATTTCAGGGCAGAACACTGAAGCTTTCTTT
CASISGQNTEAFF
>.|.|TRBJ1-3|TRBV6-1
TGTGCCAGCAGTCCCGGGACACCCCGAAACACCATATATTTT
CASSPGTPRNTIYF
>TRBD1|.|TRBJ1-6|TRBV4-1
TGCGCCAGCAGCCAGGGACAGGTGAATTCACCCCTCCACTTT
CASSQGQVNSPLHF
>.|.|TRBJ1-1|TRBV6-5
TGTGCCAGCAGCATCCAGGCGAACACTGAAGCTTTCTTT
CASSIQANTEAFF
>TRBD1|.|TRBJ1-6|TRBV2
TGTGCCAGCAGTTATAGCCGGGACAGTTTCTCACCCCTCCACTTT
CASSYSRDSFSPLHF
>TRBD2|.|TRBJ2-1|TRBV19
TGTGCCAGTAGTATGGGACTAGCGGGAAATGAGCAGTTCTTC
CASSMGLAGNEQFF
>TRBD2|.|TRBJ2-2|TRBV5-1
TGCGCCAGCAGCTTGGTCACTAGCGCGGACACCGGGGAGCTGTTTTTT
CASSLVTSADTGELFF
>TRBD2|.|TRBJ2-3|TRBV19
TGTGCCAGTACCCTTGGCGGGGGGGCGGCAGATACGCAGTATTTT
CASTLGGGAADTQYF
>.|.|TRBJ2-4|TRBV11-3
TGTGCCAGCTCCCGAGGGCTAGCCAAAAACATTCAGTACTTC
CASSRGLAKNIQYF
>.|few|TRBJ1-1|TRBV11-1
TGTGCCAGCAGCGCACCGCAACATGGCACTGAAGCTTTCTTT
CASSAPQHGTEAFF
>.|.|TRBJ1-1|TRBV11-2
TGTGCCAGCAGCTTAGCTCCAGAGAACACTGAAGCTTTCTTT
CASSLAPENTEAFF
>.|.|TRBJ1-2|TRBV2
TGTGCCAGCAAGGAGGCGGGAGCTAACTATGGCTACACCTTC
CASKEAGANYGYTF
>TRBD2|.|TRBJ2-4|TRBV6-6
TGTGCCAGCACCTCTAGCGGGGGGTCCGCCAAAAACATTCAGTACTTC
CASTSSGGSAKNIQYF
>.|.|TRBJ1-2|TRBV5-1
TGCGCCAGTGGGGACTCAGTTGGCATCTATGGCTACACCTTC
CASGDSVGIYGYTF
>.|once|TRBJ2-7|TRBV6-5
TGTGCCAGCAGCTCTGTGTACGAGCAGTACTTC
CASSSVYEQYF
>TRBD2|.|TRBJ2-3|TRBV4-1
TGCGCCAGCAGCCAAGAGGGGACTAGCGGGGGCAGCACAGATACGCAGTATTTT
CASSQEGTSGGSTDTQYF
>TRBD1|.|TRBJ2-7|TRBV7-9
TGTGCCAGCACTCGCTCCGGGACAGGGGGCTACGAGCAGTACTTC
CASTRSGTGGYEQYF
>.|once|TRBJ1-4|TRBV5-1
TGCGCCAGCTCAAAGGGGGGGGACTCCGGCGAAAAACTGTTTTTT
CASSKGGDSGEKLFF
>TRBD1|.|TRBJ1-4|TRBV10-2
TGCGCCAGCAGTGATTCTTTCAGGGGGCGCTTTAAAAAACTGTTTTTT
CASSDSFRGRFKKLFF
>.|.|TRBJ1-1|TRBV5-8
TGTGCCAGCAGCCGACAACGTAACACTGAAGCTTTCTTT
CASSRQRNTEAFF
>TRBD2|.|TRBJ2-7|TRBV2
TGTGCCAGCAGTCCAGCGGGACCCATCTCCTACGAGCAGTACTTC
CASSPAGPISYEQYF
>TRBD2|.|TRBJ2-1|TRBV6-4
TGTGCCAGCAGTGTGGGGACTAGTCACAATGAGCAGTTCTTC
CASSVGTSHNEQFF
>TRBD1|.|TRBJ1-3|TRBV6-6
TGTGCCAGCAGTTACTCGGGACAGCACTCTGGAAACACCATATATTTT
CASSYSGQHSGNTIYF
>.|.|TRBJ2-7|TRBV11-3
TGTGCCAGCAGCCCCCAGGGGTCCCCCTACGAGCAGTACTTC
CASSPQGSPYEQYF
>TRBD2|.|TRBJ2-1|TRBV19
TGTGCCAGTAGAAGGGCAACTAGCGGGGGCTACAATGAGCAGTTCTTC
CASRRATSGGYNEQFF
>TRBD2|.|TRBJ2-1|TRBV5-5
TGTGCCAGCAGCTATGCTAGCGGGAGTCGCGGTGAGCAGTTCTTC
CASSYASGSRGEQFF
>.|.|TRBJ1-2|TRBV5-1
TGCGCCAGCAGCTTGGTCGGGGACATTAACTATGGCTACACCTTC
CASSLVGDINYGYTF
>TRBD1|few|TRBJ1-4|TRBV2
TGTGCCAGCCCTCTAATCGGGGGACAGGGGGCATCTAATGAAAAACTGTTTTTT
CASPLIGGQGASNEKLFF
>.|once|TRBJ2-3|TRBV10-3
TGTGCCATCAGTTGGCAGGATACGCAGTATTTT
CAISWQDTQYF
>.|.|TRBJ1-2|TRBV7-8
TGTGCCAGCACCCCTGTGGTCACAGGGAGTAACTATGGCTACACCTTC
CASTPVVTGSNYGYTF
>.|few|TRBJ2-1|TRBV5-1
TGCGCCAGCAGCTTGGTAGGGGTCGATGAGCAGTTCTTC
CASSLVGVDEQFF
>.|.|TRBJ1-5|TRBV15
TGTGCCACCAGCAGAGGTTTAGGGGGGGGCAATCAGCCCCAGCATTTT
CATSRGLGGGNQPQHF
>.|.|TRBJ2-3|TRBV30
TGTGCCTGGAGTCCCGGGGGTACGCAGTATTTT
CAWSPGGTQYF
>.|few|TRBJ1-1|TRBV6-1
TGTGCCAGCACCGAGGGTCCATGGGACTCCACTGAAGCTTTCTTT
CASTEGPWDSTEAFF
>.|.|TRBJ1-2|TRBV5-6
TGTGCCAGCAGCGCGACAGGTGTCGACTACACCTTC
CASSATGVDYTF
>TRBD2|.|TRBJ2-7|TRBV29-1
TGCAGCGTTTCGCCTCTAGCGGGAGCCTACGAGCAGTACTTC
CSVSPLAGAYEQYF